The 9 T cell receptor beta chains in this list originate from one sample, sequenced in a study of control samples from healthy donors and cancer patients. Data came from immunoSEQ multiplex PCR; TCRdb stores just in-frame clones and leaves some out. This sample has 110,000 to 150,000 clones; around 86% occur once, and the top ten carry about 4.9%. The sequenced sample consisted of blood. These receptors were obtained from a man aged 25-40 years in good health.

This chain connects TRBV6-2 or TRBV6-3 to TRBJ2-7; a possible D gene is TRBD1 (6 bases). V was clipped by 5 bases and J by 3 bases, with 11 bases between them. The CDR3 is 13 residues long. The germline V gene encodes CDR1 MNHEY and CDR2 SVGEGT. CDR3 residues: CASSNGQSYEQYF. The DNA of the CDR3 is TGTGCCAGCAGTAACGGACAGAGCTACGAGCAGTACTTC.

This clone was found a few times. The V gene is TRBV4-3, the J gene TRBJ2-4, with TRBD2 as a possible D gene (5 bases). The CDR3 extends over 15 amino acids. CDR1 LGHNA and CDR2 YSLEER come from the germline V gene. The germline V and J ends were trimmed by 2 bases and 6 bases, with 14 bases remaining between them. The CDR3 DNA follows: TGCGCCAGCAGCCAAAAAACGGGAAAAGGAAACATTCAGTACTTC. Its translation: CASSQKTGKGNIQYF.

The CDR3 nucleotides read TGTGCCAGCAGCTTAGGACAGCCCAGAAAGAACACTGAAGCTTTCTTT. Protein product: CASSLGQPRKNTEAFF. V is TRBV7-9 and J is TRBJ1-1; possible D gene TRBD1, 5 bases. Germline values: CDR1 SEHNR, CDR2 FQNEAQ (reference sequence). Trimming cost V 1 base and J 1 base, with 13 bases left between them. The CDR3 consists of 16 residues.

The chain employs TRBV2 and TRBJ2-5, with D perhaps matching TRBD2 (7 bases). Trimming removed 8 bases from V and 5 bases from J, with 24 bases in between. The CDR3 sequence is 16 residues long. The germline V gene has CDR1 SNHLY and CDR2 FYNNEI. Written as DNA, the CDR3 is TGTGCCAGCGGCGAAGAGGGGGGGGAAGGTCGGGAGACCCAGTACTTC. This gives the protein CASGEEGGEGRETQYF.

The CDR3: CATQDRDVNTGELFF. In nucleotides, the CDR3 is TGTGCCACTCAGGACAGGGACGTCAACACCGGGGAGCTGTTTTTT. J is TRBJ2-2 and V is TRBV6-5; 8 bases line up with TRBD1. The CDR3 totals 15 residues. Looked up from germline, CDR1 is MNHEY and CDR2 is SVGAGI. V lost 10 bases, J lost 2 bases, and 9 bases stayed unmatched.

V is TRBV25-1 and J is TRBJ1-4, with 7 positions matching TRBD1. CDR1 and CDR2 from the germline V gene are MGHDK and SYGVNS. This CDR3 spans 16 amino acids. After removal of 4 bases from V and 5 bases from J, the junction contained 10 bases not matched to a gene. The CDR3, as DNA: TGTGCCAGCAGTGTCCGAGGGACAGACCCAAATGAAAAACTGTTTTTT. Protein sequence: CASSVRGTDPNEKLFF.

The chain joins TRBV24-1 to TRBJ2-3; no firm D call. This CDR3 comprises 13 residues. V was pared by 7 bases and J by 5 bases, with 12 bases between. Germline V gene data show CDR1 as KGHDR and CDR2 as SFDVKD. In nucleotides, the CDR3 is TGTGCCACCAGGGGGTCTGTGGGAGATACGCAGTATTTT. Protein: CATRGSVGDTQYF.

CDR3 coding DNA: TGTGCCAGCAGCTTAGGGGGACAGGGTTACGAGCAGTACTTC. Protein: CASSLGGQGYEQYF. The J gene is TRBJ2-7, the V gene TRBV11-2, with 9 bases aligning to TRBD1. The CDR3 covers 14 residues. The junction had 2 bases not matched to a gene; V was cut back by 1 base and J by 4 bases. Germline V lookup: CDR1 SGHAT, CDR2 FQNNGV.

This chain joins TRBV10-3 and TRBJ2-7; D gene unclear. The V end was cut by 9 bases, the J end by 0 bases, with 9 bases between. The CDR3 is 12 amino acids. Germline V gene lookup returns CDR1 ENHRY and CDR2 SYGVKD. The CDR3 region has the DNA TGTGCCATACCTCCAAACTCCTACGAGCAGTACTTC. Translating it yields CAIPPNSYEQYF.